Listed below are T cell receptor beta chains from one sample, sequenced in a study of T cell repertoires in cytomegalovirus infection. These TCRs' antigens remain unknown. TCRdb ran MiXCR on the reads and lists one entry per CDR3 protein. The sample includes roughly 49,000 distinct CDR3 sequences, 20% seen only once; the top ten take about 18%. Material for sequencing was PBMCs, sequenced either directly or after in vitro stimulation (not recorded which). The receptors were gathered from a human donor in good health (CMV status not recorded). Some clones in this sample may be carry-over from other donors' samples. Each CDR3 is given without its conserved first and last residue.

j_call v_call cdr3_aa
TRBJ1-2 TRBV6-5 ASSYGQGSRYT
TRBJ1-2 TRBV7-2 ASSSSLMGQGNYGYT
TRBJ1-1 TRBV6-5 ASFDEGQVQAF
TRBJ2-7 TRBV7-2 ASSLLAGGYEQY
TRBJ2-5 TRBV6-2/TRBV6-3 ASSYIGEYQETQY
TRBJ1-1 TRBV10-3 AIRHAFGRHTEAF
TRBJ2-3 TRBV7-2 ASSRVGGINTQY
TRBJ2-6 TRBV29-1 SVAGSGANVLT
TRBJ1-5 TRBV20-1 SAPPDSSNQPQH
TRBJ2-1 TRBV5-4 ASSLAYIRDEQF
TRBJ1-4 TRBV9 ASSANVGINEKLF
TRBJ2-1 TRBV19 ASRTQAGADEQF
TRBJ2-7 TRBV6-1 ASSEPDSSYEQY
TRBJ2-5 TRBV6-1 ASSRPGGLQETQY
TRBJ2-2 TRBV5-1 ASSDRVGTGELF
TRBJ1-3 TRBV7-2 ASSPLGSGNTIY
TRBJ1-1 TRBV7-2 ASSFTGAIKLTEAF
TRBJ1-2 TRBV12-3/TRBV12-4 ASSPTGAQGYT
TRBJ2-7 TRBV6-6 ASNLSRKDEQY
TRBJ1-2 TRBV12-3/TRBV12-4 ASSLTGLRGGGGYT
TRBJ2-1 TRBV12-3/TRBV12-4 ASSDIGRTSGREEQF
TRBJ2-2 TRBV14 ASSQSHVGELF
TRBJ2-1 TRBV7-2 ASSLRGQLNPNNEQF
TRBJ2-5 TRBV6-5 ASSPSSGRGGTQY
TRBJ2-1 TRBV7-9 ASSLGLAGGLEQF
TRBJ2-2 TRBV7-2 ASSFGPTGTGELF
TRBJ2-2 TRBV12-3/TRBV12-4 ASSLHQTGELF
TRBJ2-7 TRBV20-1 SAYLAGGVHEQY
TRBJ1-4 TRBV5-6 ASSLGQNEKLF
TRBJ2-1 TRBV2 ASRGGGRSYNEQF
TRBJ2-5 TRBV28 ASRRQETQY
TRBJ2-7 TRBV4-1 ASSQVRGSYEQY
TRBJ2-4 TRBV12-3/TRBV12-4 ASSLVLNIQY
TRBJ2-2 TRBV10-3 AIRSIAANTGELF
TRBJ2-7 TRBV2 ASTLGGQGGEQY
TRBJ2-1 TRBV6-2/TRBV6-3 ASSYSGSSYNEQF
TRBJ2-5 TRBV7-6 ASSFPQLGETQY
TRBJ1-2 TRBV6-5 ASSYEGAGGYT
TRBJ2-5 TRBV5-6 ASTRDTQETQY
TRBJ2-7 TRBV5-3 ASSLTGQNEQY
TRBJ1-6 TRBV5-4 ASRWGTGDNSPLH
TRBJ1-2 TRBV27 ASSAAGGPLYGYT
TRBJ2-1 TRBV5-1 ASSLGTLAGVPVEQF
TRBJ2-7 TRBV19 ASSLQGLAGVGDEQY
TRBJ1-4 TRBV7-9 ASSDRVMNEKLF
TRBJ1-5 TRBV2 ASSEEGKPQH
TRBJ2-1 TRBV7-2 ASSFRLAGANEQF